This T cell receptor beta chain originates from a study of metastatic and nonmetastatic thyroid tumors. Study overall: It was across blood and tumor or nodule tissue from malignant and benign thyroid patients that repertoires were compared.

Original analysis: Variation in CDR3 across clinicopathological groups served as the basis for constructing a distant-metastasis classifier in papillary thyroid cancer. TCRdb re-called clones from the PCR reads using MiXCR. The V and J calls, along with clone size, are taken from TCRdb and not from the paper's own processing. The sample consists of 7,800 or so clones, 15% to 20% of them appearing once. Study-level results: Malignant tumors reportedly showed significantly higher TCR beta diversity than benign nodules in both blood and tumor.

Germline V gives CDR1 MDHEN, CDR2 SYDVKM. CDR3 length equals 12 residues. V was cut by 7 bases and J by 6 bases, with 9 bases left in between. In this sample, this clone is medium-sized. No antigen is known for it. Ahead of thyroid surgery, no patient had received treatment of any kind. The gene calls are TRBV28 and TRBJ2-2; no clear D gene. The clonotype was recovered from a female donor with papillary thyroid cancer or a benign thyroid nodule (not recorded which). Some clones in this sample may be carry-over from other donors' samples. Sequencing input: adjacent normal tissue. The CDR3 bases are TGTGCCAGCAAGGCCCTCCCCGGGGAGCTGTTTTTT. This gives the protein CASKALPGELFF.